A single sample is the source of the 2 T cell receptor beta chains below, sequenced in a study of OX40 agonist ivuxolimab in advanced cancers. TCRdb's copy holds only in-frame clones and misses some; the assay was immunoSEQ multiplex PCR. Here the sample spans some 74,000 clones, roughly 82% being singletons. Sequences were derived from CD4+ or CD8+ T cells sorted from blood, sampled in a trial of the OX40 agonist ivuxolimab. These receptors were taken from an adult with an advanced solid tumor such as melanoma, head and neck, liver or kidney cancer.

J is TRBJ1-6 and V is TRBV7-8, with a weak D call TRBD1 (6 bases). Germline CDR1 is SGHVS and CDR2 is FQNEAQ. The V end lost 3 bases, the J end lost 8 bases, and 11 bases lay between the germline ends. The CDR3 consists of 14 residues. The CDR3 reads CASSFGQYDSPLHF. The CDR3 DNA reads TGTGCCAGCAGCTTCGGACAGTACGATTCACCCCTCCACTTT.

The count of this clone is one. The V gene is TRBV5-4, the J gene TRBJ2-1, with 12 bases identical to TRBD2. The germline V gene has CDR1 SGHNT and CDR2 YYREEE (reference sequence). The CDR3 spans 14 residues. Trimming at V came to 3 bases and at J to 10 bases, leaving 5 bases not matched to a gene. This CDR3 reads CASSSAGTSGEQFF. The DNA of the CDR3 is TGTGCCAGCAGCTCCGCCGGGACTAGCGGGGAGCAGTTCTTC.